The clone carrying this T cell receptor (beta chain) came up a few times. Its specificity is not known. Library preparation for TCR beta used quantitative 5'-RACE with molecular barcodes. From the 5' RACE reads, TCRdb called clonotypes with MiXCR, one entry per CDR3 protein. The data hold under 950,000 distinct CDR3 sequences, with around 17% observed a single time. This record belongs to a study of CD8 T cells in ankylosing spondylitis. General observations from the study: Clones tied to disease were said to be significantly enriched in matched ankylosing spondylitis synovial fluid. Made up of 7 to 9 highly homologous variants, a TCR beta motif appeared characteristic of ankylosing spondylitis blood.

After removal of 4 bases from V and 4 bases from J, the junction contained 13 bases not matched to a gene. The germline CDR1 and CDR2 sequences are SGHRS and YFSETQ. The CDR3 has 16 amino acids. The TCR originated in a male donor with ankylosing spondylitis. Specimen: blood, either unsorted or a sorted T cell fraction (not recorded which). The rearrangement uses TRBV5-1 and TRBJ1-2, with TRBD1 matching over 7 bases. The CDR3 nucleotides are TGCGCCAGCAGCGCTACCCCGGGACAGAGAGTCTATGGCTACACCTTC. Translated, it gives CASSATPGQRVYGYTF.